One sample yielded the 14 T cell receptor beta chains listed below, sequenced in a study of blood T cell repertoires in COVID-19. The table came from immunoSEQ multiplex PCR; TCRdb's copy has only in-frame clones and leaves some out. The table lists 81,000 or so clones, 85% of them singletons. Sequencing was done on a sample of peripheral blood. These receptors were taken from a man in his fifties with COVID-19, enrolled during active disease.

V usage is TRBV7-6 and J usage is TRBJ2-1; TRBD2 matches at 12 bases. Germline V CDR1 and CDR2: SGHVS, FNYEAQ. This CDR3 contains 17 residues. V was clipped by 1 base and J by 3 bases; unmatched bases: 4. CDR3 region: CASSLEASGRGYNEQFF. The CDR3 coding sequence is TGTGCCAGCAGCTTAGAGGCTAGCGGGAGGGGCTACAATGAGCAGTTCTTC.

This chain joins TRBV5-8 and TRBJ2-2, with a weak D call TRBD1 (6 bases). Germline V CDR1 and CDR2: SGHTS, YDEGEE. The V and J ends lost 2 bases and 5 bases respectively, with 10 bases between them. The CDR3 has 14 amino acids. CDR3 bases: TGTGCCAGCAGCTTCGGACAGCTAACCGGGGAGCTGTTTTTT. Residues: CASSFGQLTGELFF.

This clone is a singleton in its sample. The CDR3 bases are TGTGCCAGCAGCGTAGCTACAGGGGACACTGAAGCTTTCTTT. Translation gives CASSVATGDTEAFF. This chain uses TRBV9 with TRBJ1-1, with TRBD1 identical over 7 bases. The CDR3 spans 14 residues. Losses at the gene ends were 0 bases for V and 3 bases for J; bases not matched to a gene: 2. The germline gives CDR1 SGDLS, CDR2 YYNGEE.

V is TRBV6-5 and J is TRBJ2-7; 14 nucleotides line up with TRBD2. This CDR3 region has 15 residues. V was clipped by 10 bases and J by 4 bases; unmatched bases: 9. Germline CDR1 MNHEY, CDR2 SVGAGI. The CDR3 is CATGEGLAGVYEQYF. The CDR3 coding sequence is TGTGCCACCGGAGAGGGACTAGCGGGAGTTTACGAGCAGTACTTC.

This clone was seen just once. The rearrangement joins TRBV7-3 to TRBJ2-7, with TRBD2 matching 8 bases. CDR1 SGHTA and CDR2 FQGTGA come from the germline V gene. The CDR3 consists of 15 residues. Germline trimming cut 7 bases from V and 0 bases from J; bases unmatched to any gene: 8. CDR3 region: CASKRQAGGSYEQYF. The CDR3 DNA follows: TGTGCCAGCAAAAGACAGGCGGGAGGCTCCTACGAGCAGTACTTC.

The chain combines TRBV13 with TRBJ2-7, with D possibly TRBD2 on 7 matching bases. CDR1 PRHDT and CDR2 FYEKMQ come from the germline V gene (reference sequence). V gave up 6 bases and J gave up 4 bases, with 16 bases separating them. CDR3 size: 14 residues. The CDR3 sequence is CASSLGGAKYEQYF. CDR3 in DNA: TGTGCCAGCAGTTTGGGGGGGGCTAAGTACGAGCAGTACTTC.

J is TRBJ1-2 and V is TRBV10-3; TRBD1 matches at 8 bases. CDR3 size: 19 residues. Germline V lookup: CDR1 ENHRY, CDR2 SYGVKD. Unmatched junction bases numbered 20, after V lost 4 bases and J lost 4 bases. The CDR3 nucleotides read TGTGCCATCAGTGGACATAGGACAGGGCGCGTGGGACCCCGCTATGGCTACACCTTC. Its translation: CAISGHRTGRVGPRYGYTF.

V and J are TRBV28 and TRBJ2-6, with 11 nucleotides matching TRBD1. The V segment lost 1 base and the J segment 3 bases; nucleotides outside the gene matches: 8. The CDR3 length is 19 residues. Germline loops: CDR1 MDHEN, CDR2 SYDVKM. This CDR3 is CASSLSDRGQGFGANVLTF. In DNA, the CDR3 is TGTGCCAGCAGTTTATCGGACAGGGGGCAGGGTTTTGGGGCCAACGTCCTGACTTTC.

This chain uses TRBV7-2 with TRBJ2-3, with 10 nucleotides matching TRBD2. Germline trimming cut 3 bases from V and 6 bases from J; bases unmatched to any gene: 6. The CDR3 loop spans 15 amino acids. Per germline, CDR1 SGHTA and CDR2 FQGNSA. The CDR3 DNA is TGTGCCAGCAGCTTTAGGACTAGCGGTTCGGATACGCAGTATTTT. This encodes CASSFRTSGSDTQYF.

This chain links TRBV9 with TRBJ2-1; D remains ambiguous. Trimming took off 0 bases at V and 3 bases at J, with 13 bases between the two ends. CDR1 and CDR2 from the germline V gene are SGDLS and YYNGEE. CDR3 size: 16 residues. The CDR3: CASSVGVTEYYNEQFF. CDR3 coding DNA: TGTGCCAGCAGCGTAGGAGTTACTGAGTACTACAATGAGCAGTTCTTC.

The CDR3 sequence is CASSWDRSTDTQYF. The CDR3 nucleotides are TGTGCCAGCAGCTGGGACAGGAGCACAGATACGCAGTATTTT. The gene calls are TRBV5-6 and TRBJ2-3, with 8 nucleotides matching TRBD1. The V and J ends lost 3 bases and 0 bases, in that order; junction bases with no gene match: 0. CDR1 SGHDT and CDR2 YYEEEE come from the germline V gene. The CDR3 contains 14 residues.

This clone came up once. This rearrangement joins TRBV10-3 to TRBJ2-7, with D hard to call. This CDR3 has 13 amino acids. The germline CDR1 and CDR2 sequences are ENHRY and SYGVKD. Between the trimmed V and J ends, which lost 2 bases and 6 bases, there was a span of 11 bases. This CDR3 reads CAISEVGVGEQYF. The CDR3 coding sequence is TGTGCCATCAGTGAGGTAGGAGTAGGCGAGCAGTACTTC.

V gene TRBV6-5 combines with J gene TRBJ2-3; no definite D call. V was clipped by 9 bases and J by 0 bases, with 10 bases between them. The germline V gene has CDR1 MNHEY and CDR2 SVGAGI. This CDR3 is built from 13 residues. The DNA for the CDR3 is TGTGCCAGTACGCAACAGAGCACAGATACGCAGTATTTT. This codes for CASTQQSTDTQYF.

The chain couples TRBV7-9 to TRBJ1-2; TRBD1 aligns across 9 bases. The V segment lost 11 bases and the J segment 2 bases; nucleotides outside the gene matches: 3. This CDR3 comprises 12 residues. Looked up from germline, CDR1 is SEHNR and CDR2 is FQNEAQ (reference sequence). CDR3: CAGQGTNYGYTF. CDR3 nucleotides: TGTGCCGGACAGGGGACGAACTATGGCTACACCTTC.